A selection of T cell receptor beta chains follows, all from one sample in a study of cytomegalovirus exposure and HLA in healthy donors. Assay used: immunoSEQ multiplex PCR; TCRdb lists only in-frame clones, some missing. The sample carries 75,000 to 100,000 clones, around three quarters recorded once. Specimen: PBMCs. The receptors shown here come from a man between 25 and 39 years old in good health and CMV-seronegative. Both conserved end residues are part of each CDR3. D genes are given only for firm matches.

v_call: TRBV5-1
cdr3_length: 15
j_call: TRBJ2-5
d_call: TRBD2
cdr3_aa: CASSRPGLARETQYF

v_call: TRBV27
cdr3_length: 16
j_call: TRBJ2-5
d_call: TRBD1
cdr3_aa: CASSFVGDRGKETQYF

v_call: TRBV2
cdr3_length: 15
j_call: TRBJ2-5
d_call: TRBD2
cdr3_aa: CASSEGVTSGETQYF

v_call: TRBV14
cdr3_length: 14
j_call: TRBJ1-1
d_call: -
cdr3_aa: CASSQDLMRTEAFF

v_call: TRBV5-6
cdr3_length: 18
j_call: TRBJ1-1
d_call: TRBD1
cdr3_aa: CASSPTGTGGPPGTEAFF

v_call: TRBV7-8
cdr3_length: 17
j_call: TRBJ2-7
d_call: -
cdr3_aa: CASSLKVEKTRPYEQYF

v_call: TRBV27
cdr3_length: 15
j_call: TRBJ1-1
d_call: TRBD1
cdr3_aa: CASSLSGQINTEAFF

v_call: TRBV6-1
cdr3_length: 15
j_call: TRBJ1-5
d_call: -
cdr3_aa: CASTYGQLSNQPQHF

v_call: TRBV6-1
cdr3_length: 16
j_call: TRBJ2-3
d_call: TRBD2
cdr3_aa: CASSEGEGVVTDTQYF

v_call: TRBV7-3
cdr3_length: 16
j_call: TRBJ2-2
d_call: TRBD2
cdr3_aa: CASSLMEAGEHGELFF

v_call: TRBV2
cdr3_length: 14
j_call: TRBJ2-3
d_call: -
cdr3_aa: CASATLTNTDTQYF

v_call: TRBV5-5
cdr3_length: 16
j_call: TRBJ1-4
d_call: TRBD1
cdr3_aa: CASSLQGATTNEKLFF

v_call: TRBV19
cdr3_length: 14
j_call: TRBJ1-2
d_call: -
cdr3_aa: CASSPSVANYGYTF

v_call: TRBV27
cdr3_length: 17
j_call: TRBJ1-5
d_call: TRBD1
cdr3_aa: CASSSGQGARSNQPQHF

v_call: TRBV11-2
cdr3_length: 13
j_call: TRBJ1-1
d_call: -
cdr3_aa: CASSLDRDTEAFF

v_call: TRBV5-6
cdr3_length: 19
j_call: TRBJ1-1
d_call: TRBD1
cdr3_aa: CASSLVTFKTGVKKTEAFF

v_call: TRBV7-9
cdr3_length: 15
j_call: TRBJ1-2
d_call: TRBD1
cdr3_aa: CSSSLTRQGDGGYTF

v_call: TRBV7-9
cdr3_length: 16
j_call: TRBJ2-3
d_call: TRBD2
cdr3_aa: CASSWASGSIADTQYF

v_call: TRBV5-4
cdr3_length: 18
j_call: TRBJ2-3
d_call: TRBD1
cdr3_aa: CASSVKDRGPSLGDTQYF

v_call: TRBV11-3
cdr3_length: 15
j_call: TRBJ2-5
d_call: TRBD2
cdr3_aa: CASSRGTSGRETQYF

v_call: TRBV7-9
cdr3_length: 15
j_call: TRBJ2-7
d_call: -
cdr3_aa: CASSLGAGKSYEQYF

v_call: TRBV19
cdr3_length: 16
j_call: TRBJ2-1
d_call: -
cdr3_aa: CASRKKPEGSYNEQFF

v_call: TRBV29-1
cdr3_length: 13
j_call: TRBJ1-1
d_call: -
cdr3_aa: CSVEGERNTEAFF

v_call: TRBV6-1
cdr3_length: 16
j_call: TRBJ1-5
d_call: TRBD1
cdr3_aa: CASSGNRGVGNQPQHF

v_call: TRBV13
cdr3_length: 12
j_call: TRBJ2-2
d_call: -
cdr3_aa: CASSKNTGELFF

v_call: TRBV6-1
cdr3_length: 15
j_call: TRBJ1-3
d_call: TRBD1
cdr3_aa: CASSHRGVTGNTIYF

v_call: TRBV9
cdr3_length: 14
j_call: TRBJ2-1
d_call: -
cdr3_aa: CASSDRRESGEQFF

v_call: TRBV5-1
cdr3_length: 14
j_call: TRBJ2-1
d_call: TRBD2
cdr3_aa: CASSPGTSTHEQFF

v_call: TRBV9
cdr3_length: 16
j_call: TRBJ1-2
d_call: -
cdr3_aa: CASSGAWQEGRYGYTF

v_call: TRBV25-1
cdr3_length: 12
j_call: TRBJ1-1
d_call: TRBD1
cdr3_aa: CASSPRTGQAFF

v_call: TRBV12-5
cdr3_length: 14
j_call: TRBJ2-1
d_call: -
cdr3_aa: CASAGGTRTDEQFF

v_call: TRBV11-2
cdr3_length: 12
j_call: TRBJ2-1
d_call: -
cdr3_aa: CASSTLVYEQFF

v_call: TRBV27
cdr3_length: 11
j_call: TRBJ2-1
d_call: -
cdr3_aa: CASSTNNEQFF

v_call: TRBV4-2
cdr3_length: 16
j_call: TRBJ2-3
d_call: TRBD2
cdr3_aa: CASSQTTSGISDTQYF

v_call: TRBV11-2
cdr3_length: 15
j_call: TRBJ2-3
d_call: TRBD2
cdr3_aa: CASSPGAGGADTQYF

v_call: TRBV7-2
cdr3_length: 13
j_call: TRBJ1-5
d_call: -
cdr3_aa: CASSFDSSQPQHF

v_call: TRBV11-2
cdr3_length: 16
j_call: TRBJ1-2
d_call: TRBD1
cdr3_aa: CASSLSVGQDNYGYTF

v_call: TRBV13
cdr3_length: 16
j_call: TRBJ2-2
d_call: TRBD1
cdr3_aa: CASSDDPRGFTGELFF

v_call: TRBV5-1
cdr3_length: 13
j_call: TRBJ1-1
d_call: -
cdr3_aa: CASSLDRNTEAFF

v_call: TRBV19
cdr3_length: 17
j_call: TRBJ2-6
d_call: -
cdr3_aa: CASSDDRKRSGANVLTF

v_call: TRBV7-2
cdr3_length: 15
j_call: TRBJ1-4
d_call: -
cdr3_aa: CASSLVRGTNEKLFF

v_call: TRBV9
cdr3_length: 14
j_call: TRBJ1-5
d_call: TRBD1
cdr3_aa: CASSLGQGNQPQHF

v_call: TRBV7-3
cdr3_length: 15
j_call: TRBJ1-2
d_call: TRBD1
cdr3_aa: CASSPTGGGFYGYTF

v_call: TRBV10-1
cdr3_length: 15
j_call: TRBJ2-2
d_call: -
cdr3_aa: CASSGDTLNTGELFF

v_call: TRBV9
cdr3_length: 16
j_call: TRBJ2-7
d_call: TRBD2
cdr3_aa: CASSGSTAGDSYEQYF

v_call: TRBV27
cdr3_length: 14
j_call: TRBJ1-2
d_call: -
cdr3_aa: CASSRAGGIYGYTF

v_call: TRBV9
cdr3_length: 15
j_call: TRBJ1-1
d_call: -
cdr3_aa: CASSHSGIGGAEAFF

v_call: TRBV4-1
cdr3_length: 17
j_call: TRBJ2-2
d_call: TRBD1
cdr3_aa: CASSRGLGQGNTGELFF

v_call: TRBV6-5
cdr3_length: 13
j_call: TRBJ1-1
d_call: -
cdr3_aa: CASSYGGNTEAFF

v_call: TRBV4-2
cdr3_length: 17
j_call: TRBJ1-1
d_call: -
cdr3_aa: CASSQGFRDRLNTEAFF

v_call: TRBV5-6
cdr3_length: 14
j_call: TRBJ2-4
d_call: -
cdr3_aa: CASSLAGAKNIQYF

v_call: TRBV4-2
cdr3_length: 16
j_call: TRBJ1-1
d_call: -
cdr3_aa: CASSPVGSGLNTEAFF

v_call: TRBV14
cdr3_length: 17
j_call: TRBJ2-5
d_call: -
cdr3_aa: CASSHVFLGRHRETQYF

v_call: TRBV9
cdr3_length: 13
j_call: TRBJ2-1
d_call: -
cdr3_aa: CASSVGGPNEQFF

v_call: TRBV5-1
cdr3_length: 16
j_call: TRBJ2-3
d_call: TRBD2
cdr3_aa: CASSLGGSGGTDTQYF

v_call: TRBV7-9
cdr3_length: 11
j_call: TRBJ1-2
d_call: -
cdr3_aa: CASSPRQDYTF

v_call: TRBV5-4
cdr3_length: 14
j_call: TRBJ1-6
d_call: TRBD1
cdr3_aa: CASSGTGGYSPLHF

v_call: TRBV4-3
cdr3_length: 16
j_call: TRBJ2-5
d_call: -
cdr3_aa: CASSQDRGAWGETQYF

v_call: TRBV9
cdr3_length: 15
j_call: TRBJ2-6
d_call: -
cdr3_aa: CASSVERSGANVLTF

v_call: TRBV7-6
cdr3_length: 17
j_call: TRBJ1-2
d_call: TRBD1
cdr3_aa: CASSFPPSRQGVYGYTF